A selection of T cell receptor beta chains follows, all from one sample in a study of blood T cell repertoires in COVID-19. This table comes from immunoSEQ multiplex PCR, and its TCRdb copy is limited to in-frame clones, with some not included. The data contain under 130,000 clones, 69% of them singletons. Sequenced material: peripheral blood. The receptor set was obtained from a man older than 75 with acute or convalescent COVID-19. CDR3s include the opening cysteine and the closing phenylalanine or tryptophan. The D gene is left open where the match is weak. The size entry is marked missing in some rows and otherwise reads once, few, many or a size class.

D gene,J gene,V gene,clone size,CDR3 DNA,CDR3 protein
TRBD2,TRBJ2-2,TRBV7-8,-,TGTGCCAGCAGCTGGACTAGCGGGAGTACCGCCGGGGAGCTGTTTTTT,CASSWTSGSTAGELFF
-,TRBJ2-1,TRBV5-1,-,TGCGCCAGCAGCTTGCAGGGGCCCTACAATGAGCAGTTCTTC,CASSLQGPYNEQFF
-,TRBJ2-3,TRBV4-3,-,TGCGCCAGCAGCCAAGTACGGGACAACACAGATACGCAGTATTTT,CASSQVRDNTDTQYF
TRBD1,TRBJ2-3,TRBV2,-,TGTTCTGACCAGGGGGAAAGCACAGATACGCAGTATTTT,CSDQGESTDTQYF
-,TRBJ2-3,TRBV5-4,-,TGTGCCAGCAGCTTGGCGGCCGGGAGCACAGATACGCAGTATTTT,CASSLAAGSTDTQYF
-,TRBJ2-7,TRBV4-1,once,TGCGCCAGCAGCCTGACTTTACCAACCCTCGAGCAGTACTTC,CASSLTLPTLEQYF
-,TRBJ1-2,TRBV21-1,-,TGTGCCAGCAGCAAAGTTTACAGGGGCGCGGACTATGGCTACACCTTC,CASSKVYRGADYGYTF
TRBD2,TRBJ2-2,TRBV5-6,once,TGTGCCAGCAGCCCTTTAGCGGGAGGTCGAACCGGGGAGCTGTTTTTT,CASSPLAGGRTGELFF
-,TRBJ2-2,TRBV2,-,TGTGCCAGCAGCGGGAGAGAGGCCGGGGAGCTGTTTTTT,CASSGREAGELFF
-,TRBJ1-1,TRBV10-2,-,TGCGCCAGCAGTGACTTAGCCAGGGACACTGAAGCTTTCTTT,CASSDLARDTEAFF
-,TRBJ1-4,TRBV12-3/TRBV12-4,few,TGTGCCAGCAGCCTTAATGAAAAACTGTTTTTT,CASSLNEKLFF
-,TRBJ2-2,TRBV5-4,-,TGTGCCAGCAGCGAGTCCCCACCTAGCGGGGAGCTGTTTTTT,CASSESPPSGELFF
TRBD2,TRBJ2-2,TRBV5-6,many,TGTGCCAGCAGCTTGGGACTAGCGGGTACGAGAACCGGGGAGCTGTTTTTT,CASSLGLAGTRTGELFF
-,TRBJ2-7,TRBV3-1/TRBV3-2,-,TGTGCCAGCAGCCAAGAGCTAGCCACCTTACCCGAGCAGTACTTC,CASSQELATLPEQYF
-,TRBJ2-1,TRBV5-8,-,TGTGCCAGCAGTATTAAGACTGGCGGACTCTACAATGAGCAGTTCTTC,CASSIKTGGLYNEQFF
-,TRBJ2-3,TRBV6-5,-,TGTGCCAGCAGTCGGGTGGATACGCAGTATTTT,CASSRVDTQYF
TRBD2,TRBJ2-7,TRBV7-8,-,TGTGCCAGCAGCAAGTCATTAGCGGGAGCTAGGGGCTCCTACGAGCAGTACTTC,CASSKSLAGARGSYEQYF
TRBD1,TRBJ2-5,TRBV9,-,TGTGCCAGCAGCGTAGTAAAAGGGACAGAGTCATGGAAGACCCAGTACTTC,CASSVVKGTESWKTQYF
-,TRBJ2-1,TRBV10-3,once,TGTGCCCATCAAGGCGGCCCCTCCTACAATGAGCAGTTCTTC,CAHQGGPSYNEQFF
-,TRBJ1-1,TRBV6-2/TRBV6-3,-,TGTGCCAGCAGTTCCACCCTAGAAGCTTTCTTT,CASSSTLEAFF
-,TRBJ2-7,TRBV20-1,-,TGCAGTGCTAGCGCGGGACGCGAGCAGTACTTC,CSASAGREQYF
-,TRBJ1-6,TRBV7-9,few,TGTGCCAGCGCCCGGGGGTATAATTCACCCCTCCACTTT,CASARGYNSPLHF
TRBD2,TRBJ2-3,TRBV4-3,-,TGCGCCAGCAGCCAAGGACTAGCGGGAGTCCGTACGCAGTATTTT,CASSQGLAGVRTQYF
TRBD1,TRBJ1-6,TRBV3-1/TRBV3-2,-,TGTGCCAGCCTCTGGACAGGGGGAAGACTGTCACCCCTCCACTTT,CASLWTGGRLSPLHF
TRBD1,TRBJ2-2,TRBV19,few,TGTGCCAGTAGTATGGACAGGGTATCCGGGGAGCTGTTTTTT,CASSMDRVSGELFF
-,TRBJ2-1,TRBV11-3,few,TGTGCCAGCAGCTTAGATGGCGCGGGATCTTACAATGAGCAGTTCTTC,CASSLDGAGSYNEQFF
TRBD2,TRBJ2-1,TRBV29-1,-,TGCAGCGTTGGGACACTAGCGGGAGCTACGTTCTTC,CSVGTLAGATFF
TRBD1,TRBJ2-4,TRBV6-6,-,TGTGCCACAGAGGGACAGGCCAAAAACATTCAGTACTTC,CATEGQAKNIQYF
-,TRBJ1-1,TRBV21-1,-,TGTGCCAGCAGCATAGATGAGGGAGTTGAAGCTTTCTTT,CASSIDEGVEAFF
-,TRBJ2-1,TRBV30,many,TGTGCCTGGGCGATAGCGAGTCTGAGGGCGCAGTTCTTC,CAWAIASLRAQFF
-,TRBJ2-7,TRBV7-2,-,TGTGCCAGCAGCTTAGACGGGAGTACCGTGCGGGAGCAGTACTTC,CASSLDGSTVREQYF
-,TRBJ2-7,TRBV7-2,-,TGTGCCAGCAGCACCTACTACGAGCAGTACTTC,CASSTYYEQYF
-,TRBJ2-1,TRBV4-3,-,TGCGCCAGCAGCCAAGATGGCTTGGGGGGTGAGCAGTTCTTC,CASSQDGLGGEQFF
-,TRBJ2-5,TRBV6-6,-,TGTGCCAGCTCTATCTCCGGGACCCAGTACTTC,CASSISGTQYF
-,TRBJ1-4,TRBV7-2,few,TGTGCCAGCAGCTTAGAGGCAGGCAGCGGGCTCCTGTTTTTT,CASSLEAGSGLLFF
-,TRBJ1-1,TRBV9,once,TGTGCCAGCAGCTTGACACCGAACACTGAAGCTTTCTTT,CASSLTPNTEAFF
TRBD1,TRBJ2-2,TRBV12-3/TRBV12-4,-,TGTGCCAGCAGGACCGACAGGGTGCGGGAGCTGTTTTTT,CASRTDRVRELFF
TRBD2,TRBJ2-7,TRBV3-1/TRBV3-2,few,TGTGCCAGCAGCCCGGGTCTAGCGGGAGTCGAGCAGTACTTC,CASSPGLAGVEQYF
TRBD1,TRBJ1-2,TRBV28,-,TGTGCCAGCAGTTACTTTGGGACAGTGTATGGCTACACCTTC,CASSYFGTVYGYTF
-,TRBJ2-7,TRBV6-2/TRBV6-3,-,TGTGCCAGCAGTCGACACTACGAGCAGTACTTC,CASSRHYEQYF
TRBD1,TRBJ2-1,TRBV24-1,-,TGTGCCACCAGTGACCCAGGACAGGCTAGCAATGAGCAGTTCTTC,CATSDPGQASNEQFF
-,TRBJ1-5,TRBV28,-,TGTGCCAGCAGCCCCCGCGGGCTGGGACAGCCCCAGCATTTT,CASSPRGLGQPQHF
TRBD2,TRBJ2-7,TRBV3-1/TRBV3-2,few,TGTGCCAGCAGCGAAAGCGGGAGGGGTCACGAGCAGTACTTC,CASSESGRGHEQYF
TRBD2,TRBJ2-7,TRBV14,-,TGTGCCAGCAGCCAAGGAGCGGGAGCCGTTCGAGGGGCATTAGAGCAGTACTTC,CASSQGAGAVRGALEQYF
-,TRBJ2-7,TRBV9,-,TGTGCCAGCAGCGTTGCCGCCAGGGAGGACGAGCAGTACTTC,CASSVAAREDEQYF
TRBD2,TRBJ2-7,TRBV13,-,TGTGCCAGCAGCTTGCGGGGGACTAGCTCCTACGAGCAGTACTTC,CASSLRGTSSYEQYF